A selection of T cell receptor beta chains follows, all from one sample in a study of blood T cell repertoires in COVID-19. Here immunoSEQ multiplex PCR was the method, and the copy in TCRdb shows in-frame clones only, minus some. The sample yields approximately 230,000 clones, roughly 84% seen once. Sequenced: peripheral blood. These receptors all come from a woman in her thirties or forties who had recovered from COVID-19. Each CDR3 is given with its conserved first and last residue. Fields, in order: V gene, clone size, J gene, D gene, CDR3 DNA, CDR3 protein. A D gene is named only where the DNA matches it firmly. Some rows have no size entry. The others give once, few or many, or a class for an expanded clone.

TRBV6-6	-	TRBJ2-1	-	TGTGCCAGCAGACCCGGGCAGGGGGGAAATGAGCAGTTCTTC	CASRPGQGGNEQFF
TRBV7-9	once	TRBJ2-1	-	TGTGCCAGCAGCTTAGGAGGTTCAAATGAGCAGTTCTTC	CASSLGGSNEQFF
TRBV30	-	TRBJ2-1	TRBD1	TGTGCCTGGAGGAGGGATAGACAGGGCAATGAGCAGTTCTTC	CAWRRDRQGNEQFF
TRBV5-1	-	TRBJ2-1	TRBD2	TGCGCCAGCAGCTCCCTCCAGCGGGGACTAATGCCGGATGAGCAGTTCTTC	CASSSLQRGLMPDEQFF
TRBV7-9	-	TRBJ1-1	TRBD1	TGTGCCAGCAGCTTGACAGGGGCCCGGGGGGCCACTGAAGCTTTCTTT	CASSLTGARGATEAFF
TRBV29-1	-	TRBJ1-5	-	TGCAGCGTCGTCGGGGACAAGGGAGGGTCCCAGCATTTT	CSVVGDKGGSQHF
TRBV7-3	-	TRBJ2-1	-	TGTGCCAGCAGCCGAACTAGTGCGAGGACCGGTGAGCAGTTCTTC	CASSRTSARTGEQFF
TRBV3-1/TRBV3-2	-	TRBJ2-7	TRBD2	TGTGCCAGCAGCCAAGGGGTACTAGCGGGACGCTACGAGCAGTACTTC	CASSQGVLAGRYEQYF
TRBV7-2	-	TRBJ2-1	TRBD1	TGTGCCAGCAGCTTAGGAGTTAGGGGGCATGAGCAGTTCTTC	CASSLGVRGHEQFF
TRBV28	-	TRBJ2-1	TRBD2	TGTGCCAGCAGCCGAGGGGCTAGCGGGGGGCAAAATGAGCAGTTCTTC	CASSRGASGGQNEQFF
TRBV28	-	TRBJ1-6	TRBD1	TGTGCCAGCAGAACCTCAGGGGGCGGGAATTCACCCCTCCACTTT	CASRTSGGGNSPLHF
TRBV28	-	TRBJ1-2	-	TGTGCCAGCAGTTTAAGGACGATCGGGAGCTACACCTTC	CASSLRTIGSYTF
TRBV6-2/TRBV6-3	-	TRBJ2-7	TRBD2	TGTGCCAGCAGTTTATTCCCGGGACTAGCGGATCACTACGAGCAGTACTTC	CASSLFPGLADHYEQYF
TRBV11-2	once	TRBJ1-2	TRBD1	TGTGCCAGCAGCGGACAGGGGCCCTATGGCTACACCTTC	CASSGQGPYGYTF
TRBV15	-	TRBJ2-7	-	TGTGCCACCAGCAGATCCCCTTATCGGGGGGCCTCCTACGAGCAGTACTTC	CATSRSPYRGASYEQYF
TRBV19	once	TRBJ2-7	TRBD1	TGTGCCAGTAGTATTGGGGGACAGGGTACCTACGAGCAGTACTTC	CASSIGGQGTYEQYF
TRBV5-1	-	TRBJ2-1	TRBD2	TGCGCCAGCAGCCTTGGGGCGCGGGAGCGGGGGGATGAGCAGTTCTTC	CASSLGARERGDEQFF
TRBV4-1	-	TRBJ2-1	-	TGCGCCAGCAGCCAAGAGGCCTCCGGGGTTTTCAATGAGCAGTTCTTC	CASSQEASGVFNEQFF
TRBV6-5	-	TRBJ2-3	TRBD2	TGTGCCAGCAGCCCCGGGGGGGGCAAGGGACATACGCAGTATTTT	CASSPGGGKGHTQYF
TRBV7-6	-	TRBJ2-7	-	TGTGCCAGCAGCGTGAGCGGTCTTTCCTACGAGCAGTACTTC	CASSVSGLSYEQYF
TRBV7-2	-	TRBJ2-3	-	TGTGCCAGCAGCTTAGGTACTAGCCGGATGGGCGATACGCAGTATTTT	CASSLGTSRMGDTQYF
TRBV19	-	TRBJ1-4	TRBD1	TGTGCCAGCACGACAGGGGGAACTTGGAATGAAAAACTGTTTTTT	CASTTGGTWNEKLFF
TRBV7-9	-	TRBJ1-6	TRBD1	TGTGCCAGCCGAGACTGGGACAGTAAAACTTCACCCCTCCACTTT	CASRDWDSKTSPLHF
TRBV7-2	-	TRBJ1-2	TRBD1	TGTGCCAGCAGCTTTACGAGTGGGGGACAGGGAATCGGCTACACCTTC	CASSFTSGGQGIGYTF
TRBV7-8	-	TRBJ2-1	TRBD1	TGTGCCAGCAGCCTCAGACCGGGACAGGGTATTGGGTACAATGAGCAGTTCTTC	CASSLRPGQGIGYNEQFF
TRBV15	once	TRBJ2-7	TRBD1	TGTGCCACCAGCAGAGCCCAGGGGGCGAGGGAGCAGTACTTC	CATSRAQGAREQYF